The 2 T cell receptor beta chains below were found in one sample sequenced in a study of blood T cells in healthy people across ages. A second roughly 6 to 12 cycle PCR used barcoded and J-beta primers. TCRdb re-called the 5' RACE reads through MiXCR, storing one row per CDR3 protein. The repertoire holds some 730,000 distinct CDR3 sequences, about 24% seen once, with roughly 22% in the top ten. Sequencing was carried out using blood. These receptors were obtained from a man in his 70s in good health.

This clonotype was seen many times. This chain uses TRBV28 with TRBJ1-5; no firm D call. V lost 8 bases, J lost 0 bases, and 2 bases lay in between. CDR3 length equals 11 residues. The germline CDR1 and CDR2 sequences are MDHEN and SYDVKM. DNA of the CDR3: TGTGCCAGCTATAGCAATCAGCCCCAGCATTTT. Amino acids: CASYSNQPQHF.

The gene calls are TRBV6-5 and TRBJ1-6; no reliable D call. The CDR3 has 12 amino acids. The germline V gene encodes CDR1 MNHEY and CDR2 SVGAGI. V was cut by 0 bases and J by 7 bases, with 1 base left in between. The CDR3 bases are TGTGCCAGCAGTTACTCGAATTCACCCCTCCACTTT. Its protein product is CASSYSNSPLHF.